A selection of T cell receptor beta chains follows, all from one sample in a study of blood T cell repertoires in COVID-19. The data were produced by immunoSEQ multiplex PCR, yet TCRdb's version contains in-frame clones alone and is incomplete. This table holds roughly 63,000 clones, around 87% found once. Input material: peripheral blood. The receptors stem from a man between 45 and 60 years old with acute or convalescent COVID-19. Each CDR3 is given with its conserved first and last residue.

V gene: TRBV15
J gene: TRBJ1-4
CDR3 protein: CATSSSRTEVAEKLFF

V gene: TRBV10-3
J gene: TRBJ2-3
CDR3 protein: CAITSGPSLEGTQYF

V gene: TRBV18
J gene: TRBJ2-1
CDR3 protein: CASSRTLPTGVLVNEQFF

V gene: TRBV11-3
J gene: TRBJ2-6
CDR3 protein: CASSTRPRQTTF

V gene: TRBV18
J gene: TRBJ2-5
CDR3 protein: CASSPLRGRQETQYF

V gene: TRBV15
J gene: TRBJ2-1
CDR3 protein: CATSRDWTSGISVLLANEQFF

V gene: TRBV30
J gene: TRBJ2-1
CDR3 protein: CAWSVHWGEGQGYNEQFF

V gene: TRBV27
J gene: TRBJ2-3
CDR3 protein: CASSLSAGGGTDTQYF

V gene: TRBV5-1
J gene: TRBJ2-5
CDR3 protein: CASRAGGGEETQYF

V gene: TRBV7-2
J gene: TRBJ2-7
CDR3 protein: CASSSNGLAATYEQYF

V gene: TRBV2
J gene: TRBJ2-3
CDR3 protein: CASSEAGLVVGSDTQYF